This TCR beta chain is drawn from a study of OX40 agonist ivuxolimab in advanced cancers. Concerning this clone: What it binds is not known.

Study findings and constraints: Also showing low normalized T-cell clonal expansion were some of the nonresponders.

Germline CDR1 SNHLY, CDR2 FYNNEI. Trimming shortened V by 6 bases and J by 5 bases, and 8 bases separated the two germline ends. CDR3 length equals 12 residues. Here immunoSEQ multiplex PCR was the method, and the copy in TCRdb shows in-frame clones only, minus some. The top ten clones hold over 0.6% of a sample with 110,000 or so clones, 80% to 95% of them seen once. The input for sequencing was CD4+ or CD8+ T cells sorted from blood, taken in a trial of the OX40 agonist ivuxolimab. The chain joins TRBV2 to TRBJ2-1; D gene uncertain. This receptor was taken from an adult with an advanced solid tumor such as melanoma, head and neck, liver or kidney cancer. The CDR3 region is CASSYSDNEQFF. For the CDR3, the DNA is TGTGCCAGCAGCTACAGCGACAATGAGCAGTTCTTC.